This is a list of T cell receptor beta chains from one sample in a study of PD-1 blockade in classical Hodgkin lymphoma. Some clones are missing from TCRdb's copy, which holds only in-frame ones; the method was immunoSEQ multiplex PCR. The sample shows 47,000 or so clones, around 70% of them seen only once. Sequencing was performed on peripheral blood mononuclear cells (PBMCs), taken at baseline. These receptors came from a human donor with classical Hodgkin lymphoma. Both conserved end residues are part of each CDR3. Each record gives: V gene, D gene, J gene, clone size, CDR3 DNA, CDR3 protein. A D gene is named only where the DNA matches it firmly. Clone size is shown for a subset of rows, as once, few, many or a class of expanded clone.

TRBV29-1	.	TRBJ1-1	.	TGCAGCGTTGGTGAAGGGGGGGCGAGGGAAGCTTTCTTT	CSVGEGGAREAFF
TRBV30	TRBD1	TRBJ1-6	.	TGTGCCTGGAGTGCCAGACAGGGGGTAAACCTGGGGAATTCACCCCTCCACTTT	CAWSARQGVNLGNSPLHF
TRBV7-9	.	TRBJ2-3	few	TGTGCCAGCAGCTCACCCAACCGACAGAAGACAACTTACACAGATACGCAGTATTTT	CASSSPNRQKTTYTDTQYF
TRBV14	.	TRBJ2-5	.	TGTGCCAGCAGCCAACACACGGGCCTATACCAAGAGACCCAGTACTTC	CASSQHTGLYQETQYF
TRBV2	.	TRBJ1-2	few	TGTGCCAGCTCATCAGGGCTCTATGGCTACACCTTC	CASSSGLYGYTF
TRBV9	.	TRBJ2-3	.	TGTGCCAGCAGCGCCGGCGCAGCGGATACGCAGTATTTT	CASSAGAADTQYF
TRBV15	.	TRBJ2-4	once	TGTGCCACCAGCAGAGAGAAAGGGGGGGCGGACATTCAGTACTTC	CATSREKGGADIQYF
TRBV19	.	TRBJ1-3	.	TGTGCCAGTAGTATACAGGCGTCGTCTGGAAACACCATATATTTT	CASSIQASSGNTIYF
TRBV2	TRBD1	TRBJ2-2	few	TGTGCCAGCAGTGGACAGGGGATTAAGAACACCGGGGAGCTGTTTTTT	CASSGQGIKNTGELFF
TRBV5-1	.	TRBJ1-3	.	TGCGCCAGCACACCGGGGGACCCGGGAAACACCATATATTTT	CASTPGDPGNTIYF
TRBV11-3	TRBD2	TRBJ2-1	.	TGTGCCAGCAGCCAGGGACTAGCGGGAGGGCCACCTAATTCCTACAATGAGCAGTTCTTC	CASSQGLAGGPPNSYNEQFF
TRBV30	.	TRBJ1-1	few	TGTGCCTGGAGTACCCCGGGGGGCACTGAAGCTTTCTTT	CAWSTPGGTEAFF
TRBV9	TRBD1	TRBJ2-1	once	TGTGCCAGCAGCGTAGAGGGACAGGCATACAATGAGCAGTTCTTC	CASSVEGQAYNEQFF
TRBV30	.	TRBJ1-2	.	TGTGCCTGTTCTCCTCGAAGTATCTATGGCTACACCTTC	CACSPRSIYGYTF
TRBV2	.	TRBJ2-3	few	TGTGCCAGCACTTGGACTGTGACAGATACGCAGTATTTT	CASTWTVTDTQYF
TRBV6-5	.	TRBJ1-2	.	TGTGCCAGCAGTGACGGCGGGGCCTATGGCTACACCTTC	CASSDGGAYGYTF
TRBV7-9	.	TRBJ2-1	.	TGTGCCAGCGGTTCTTGGAGCGGCTACAATGAGCAGTTCTTC	CASGSWSGYNEQFF
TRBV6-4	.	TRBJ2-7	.	TGTGCCAGCAGTCCCTTCCCAGGGTACGAGCAGTACTTC	CASSPFPGYEQYF
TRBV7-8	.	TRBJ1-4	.	TGTGCCAGCAGCTCCGGGTCACTACGAGAAAAACTGTTTTTT	CASSSGSLREKLFF
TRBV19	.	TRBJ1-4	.	TGTGCCAGTAGAGGATTGGCTAATGAAAAACTGTTTTTT	CASRGLANEKLFF
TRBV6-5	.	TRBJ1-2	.	TGTGCCAGCAGTTACCCCGTGGTGGGCAAGGGCTACACCTTC	CASSYPVVGKGYTF
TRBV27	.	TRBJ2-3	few	TGTGCCAGCAGTTTTCTAGCGACAGATACGCAGTATTTT	CASSFLATDTQYF
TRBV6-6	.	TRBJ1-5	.	TGTGCCAGCAGTTATCCCCCGTTGAGTCAGCCCCAGCATTTT	CASSYPPLSQPQHF
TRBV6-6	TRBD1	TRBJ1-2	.	TGTGCCAGCAGTTACTCGACAGGGAACGGCTACACCTTC	CASSYSTGNGYTF
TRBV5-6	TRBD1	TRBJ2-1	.	TGTGCCAGCAGCTCCAGCCCGACAGGGGAGCAGTTCTTC	CASSSSPTGEQFF
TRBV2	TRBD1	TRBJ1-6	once	TGTGCCAGCAGCGGGACAGTCAGTGGGGATTCACCCCTCCACTTT	CASSGTVSGDSPLHF
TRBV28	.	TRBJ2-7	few	TGTGCCAGCAGTTTAGGCTACGAGCAGTACTTC	CASSLGYEQYF
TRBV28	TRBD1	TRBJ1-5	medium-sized	TGTGCCAGCAGTTTTAACGGACAGGTTAATCAGCCCCAGCATTTT	CASSFNGQVNQPQHF
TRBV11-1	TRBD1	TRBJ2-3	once	TGTGCCAGCAGCGTGTGGGACAGGGGTTCAGATACGCAGTGTTTT	CASSVWDRGSDTQCF
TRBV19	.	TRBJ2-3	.	TGTGCCAGTAGTTTTGGCCTGGGCACAGATACGCAGTATTTT	CASSFGLGTDTQYF
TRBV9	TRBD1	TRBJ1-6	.	TGTGCCAGCAGCCCGACCCCCGGGACAGGGGATTCACCCCTCCACTTT	CASSPTPGTGDSPLHF
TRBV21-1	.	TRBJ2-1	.	TGTGCCAGCAGCAAAGTAAATCGGGCGGGAGCCCCAGGGAATGAGCAGTTCTTC	CASSKVNRAGAPGNEQFF
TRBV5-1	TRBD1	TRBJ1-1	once	TGCGCCAGCAGCCTCGGGACAGACCATGGGGCTTTCTTT	CASSLGTDHGAFF
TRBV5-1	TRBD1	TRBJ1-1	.	TGCGCCAGCAGCCCAGGACAGGGGGCCACAGCTTTCTTT	CASSPGQGATAFF
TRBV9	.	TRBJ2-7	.	TGTGCCAGCAGCGCCATCCCCGGCTACGAGCAGTACTTC	CASSAIPGYEQYF
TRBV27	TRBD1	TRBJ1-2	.	TGTGCCAGCAGTTCTTACAGGGGGTCAAAAGGCTACACCTTC	CASSSYRGSKGYTF
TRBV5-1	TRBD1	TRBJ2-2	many	TGCGCCAGCGGGACAGGGATAAACACCGGGGAGCTGTTTTTT	CASGTGINTGELFF
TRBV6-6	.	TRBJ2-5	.	TGTGCCAGCAGTTACTCAAGGGGGACTCAAGAGACCCAGTACTTC	CASSYSRGTQETQYF
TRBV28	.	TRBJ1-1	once	TGTGCCAGCGTAAAAGTGACGAACACTGAAGCTTTCTTT	CASVKVTNTEAFF
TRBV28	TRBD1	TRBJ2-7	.	TGTGCCAGCAGTTTCGGGACAGGGACCTATTTACGCGAGCAGTACTTC	CASSFGTGTYLREQYF
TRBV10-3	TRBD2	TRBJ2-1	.	TGTGCCATCATCAGATCACTAGCGGGAGGGCAGAATGAGCAGTTCTTC	CAIIRSLAGGQNEQFF